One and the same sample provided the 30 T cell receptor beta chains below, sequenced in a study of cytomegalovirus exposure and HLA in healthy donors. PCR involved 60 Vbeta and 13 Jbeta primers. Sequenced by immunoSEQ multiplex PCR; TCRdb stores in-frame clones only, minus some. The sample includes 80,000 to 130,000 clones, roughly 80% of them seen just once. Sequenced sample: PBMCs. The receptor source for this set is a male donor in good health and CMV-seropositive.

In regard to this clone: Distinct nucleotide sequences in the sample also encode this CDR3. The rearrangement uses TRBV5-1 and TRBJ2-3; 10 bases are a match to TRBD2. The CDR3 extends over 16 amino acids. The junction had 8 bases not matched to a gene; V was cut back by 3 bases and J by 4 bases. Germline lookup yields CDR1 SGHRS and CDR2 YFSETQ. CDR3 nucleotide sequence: TGCGCCAGCAGCTCCAAGCGGGAGGGGGAACCAGATACGCAGTATTTT. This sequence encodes CASSSKREGEPDTQYF. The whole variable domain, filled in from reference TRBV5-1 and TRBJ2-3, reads KAGVTQTPRYLIKTRGQQVTLSCSPISGHRSVSWYQQTPGQGLQFLFEYFSETQRNKGNFPGRFSGRQFSNSRSEMNVSTLELGDSALYLCASSSKREGEPDTQYFGPGTRLTVL.

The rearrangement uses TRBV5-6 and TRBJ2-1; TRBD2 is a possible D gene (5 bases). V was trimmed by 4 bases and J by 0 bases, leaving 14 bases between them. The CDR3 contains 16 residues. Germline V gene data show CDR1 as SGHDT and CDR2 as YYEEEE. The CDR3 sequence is CASSRYSGSSYNEQFF. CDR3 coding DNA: TGTGCCAGCAGCCGCTACAGTGGGAGCTCCTACAATGAGCAGTTCTTC.

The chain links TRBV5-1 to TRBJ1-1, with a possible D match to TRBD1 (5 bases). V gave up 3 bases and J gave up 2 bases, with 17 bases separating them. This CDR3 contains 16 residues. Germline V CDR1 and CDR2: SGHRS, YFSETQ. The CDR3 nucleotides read TGCGCCAGCAGCTATCAGGGAATTGGGGTCAACACTGAAGCTTTCTTT. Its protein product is CASSYQGIGVNTEAFF.

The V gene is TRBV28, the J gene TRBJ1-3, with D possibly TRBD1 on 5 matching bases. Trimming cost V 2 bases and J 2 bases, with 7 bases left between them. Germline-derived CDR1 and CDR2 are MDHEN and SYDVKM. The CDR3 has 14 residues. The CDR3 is CASSLAGTGNTIYF. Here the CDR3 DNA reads TGTGCCAGCAGTTTAGCAGGGACTGGAAACACCATATATTTT.

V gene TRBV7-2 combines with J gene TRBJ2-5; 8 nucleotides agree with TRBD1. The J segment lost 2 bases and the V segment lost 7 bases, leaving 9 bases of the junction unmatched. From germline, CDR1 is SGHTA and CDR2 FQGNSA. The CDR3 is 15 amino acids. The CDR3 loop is CASKNSGTGQETQYF. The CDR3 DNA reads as TGTGCCAGCAAAAACTCCGGGACAGGACAAGAGACCCAGTACTTC.

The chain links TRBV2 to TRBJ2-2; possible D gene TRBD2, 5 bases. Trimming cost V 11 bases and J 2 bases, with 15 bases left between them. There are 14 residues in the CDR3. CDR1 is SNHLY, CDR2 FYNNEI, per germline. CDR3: CASSPITNTGELFF. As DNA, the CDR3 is TGTGCCTCTAGCCCGATTACAAACACCGGGGAGCTGTTTTTT.

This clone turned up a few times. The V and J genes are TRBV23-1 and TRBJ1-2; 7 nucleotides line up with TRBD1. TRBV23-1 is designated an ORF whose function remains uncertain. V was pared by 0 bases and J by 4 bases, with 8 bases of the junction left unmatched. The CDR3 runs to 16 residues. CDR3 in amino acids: CASSQSGDRASYGYTF. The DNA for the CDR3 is TGCGCCAGCAGTCAATCGGGAGACAGGGCCTCCTATGGCTACACCTTC.

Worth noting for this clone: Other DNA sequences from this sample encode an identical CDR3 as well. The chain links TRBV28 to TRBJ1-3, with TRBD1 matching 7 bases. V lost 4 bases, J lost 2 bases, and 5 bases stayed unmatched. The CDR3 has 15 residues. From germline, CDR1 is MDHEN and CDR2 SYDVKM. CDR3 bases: TGTGCCAGCAGTTCCTGGACAGGCCCTGGAAACACCATATATTTT. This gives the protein CASSSWTGPGNTIYF.

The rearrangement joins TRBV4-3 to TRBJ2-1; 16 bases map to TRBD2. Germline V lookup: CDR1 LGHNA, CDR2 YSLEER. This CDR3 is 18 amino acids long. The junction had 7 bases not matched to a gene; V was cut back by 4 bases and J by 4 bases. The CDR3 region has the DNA TGCGCCAGCAGCCGGGGACTAGCGGGGGGGGCTCCTTACAATGAGCAGTTCTTC. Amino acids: CASSRGLAGGAPYNEQFF.

This chain's CDR3 is CASSGDKNREQYF. In DNA form, the CDR3 reads TGTGCCAGCAGCGGCGACAAAAACAGGGAGCAGTACTTC. The chain recombines TRBV4-2 with TRBJ2-7, with D perhaps matching TRBD1 (5 bases). The CDR3 contains 13 residues. V was clipped by 5 bases and J by 7 bases, with 15 bases between them. Looked up from germline, CDR1 is LGHNA and CDR2 is YNFKEQ.

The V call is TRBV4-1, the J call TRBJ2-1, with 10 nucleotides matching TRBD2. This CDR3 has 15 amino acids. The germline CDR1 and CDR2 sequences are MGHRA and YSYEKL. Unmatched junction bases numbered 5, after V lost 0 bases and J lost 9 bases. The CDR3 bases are TGCGCCAGCAGCCAAGATACTAGCGGGGTCGGTGAGCAGTTCTTC. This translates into CASSQDTSGVGEQFF.

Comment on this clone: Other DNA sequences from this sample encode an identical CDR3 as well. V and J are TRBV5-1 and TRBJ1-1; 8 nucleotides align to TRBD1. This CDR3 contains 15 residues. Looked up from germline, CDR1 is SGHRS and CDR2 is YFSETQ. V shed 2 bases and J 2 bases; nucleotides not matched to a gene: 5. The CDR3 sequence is CASSLGTGGNTEAFF. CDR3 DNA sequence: TGCGCCAGCAGCTTAGGGACAGGAGGTAACACTGAAGCTTTCTTT.

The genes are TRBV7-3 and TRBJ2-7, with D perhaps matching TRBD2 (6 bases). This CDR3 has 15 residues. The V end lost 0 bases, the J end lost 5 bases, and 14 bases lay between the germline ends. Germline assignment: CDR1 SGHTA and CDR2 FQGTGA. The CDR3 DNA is TGTGCCAGCAGCTTAACCGGGGGTAGCCGTAACGAGCAGTACTTC. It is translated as CASSLTGGSRNEQYF.

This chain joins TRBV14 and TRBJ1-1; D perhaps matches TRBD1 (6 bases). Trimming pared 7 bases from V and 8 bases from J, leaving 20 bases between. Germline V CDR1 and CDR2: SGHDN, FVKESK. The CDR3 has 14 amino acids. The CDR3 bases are TGTGCCAGCACAACTACGGGGGGCCTGACGGAAGCTTTCTTT. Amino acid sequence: CASTTTGGLTEAFF.

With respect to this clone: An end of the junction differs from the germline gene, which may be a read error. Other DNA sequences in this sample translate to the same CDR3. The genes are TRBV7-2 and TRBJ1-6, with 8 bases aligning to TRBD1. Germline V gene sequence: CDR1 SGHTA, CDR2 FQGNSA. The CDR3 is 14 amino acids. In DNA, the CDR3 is TGCGCCAGCAGCGGGGACAGGCTGGTTTCACCCCTCCACTTT. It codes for CASSGDRLVSPLHF.

The CDR3 spells CATSNFPNYEQYF. The DNA of the CDR3 is TGTGCCACCAGCAATTTCCCAAACTACGAGCAGTACTTC. This chain connects TRBV15 to TRBJ2-7; D is undetermined. Germline values: CDR1 LNHNV, CDR2 YYDKDF (reference sequence). The CDR3 runs 13 residues. V lost 4 bases and J 3 bases, leaving 10 bases between the germline ends.

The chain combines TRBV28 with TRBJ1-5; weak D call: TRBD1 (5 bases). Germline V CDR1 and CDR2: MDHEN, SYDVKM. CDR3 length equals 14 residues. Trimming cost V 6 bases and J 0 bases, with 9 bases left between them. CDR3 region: CASRQTVSNQPQHF. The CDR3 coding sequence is TGTGCCAGCAGACAGACAGTTAGCAATCAGCCCCAGCATTTT.

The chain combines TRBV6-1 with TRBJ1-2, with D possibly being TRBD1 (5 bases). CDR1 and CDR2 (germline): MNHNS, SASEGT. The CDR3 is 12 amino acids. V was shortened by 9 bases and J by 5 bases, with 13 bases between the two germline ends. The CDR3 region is CASTSGGYGYTF. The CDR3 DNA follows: TGTGCCAGTACCTCCGGGGGATATGGCTACACCTTC.

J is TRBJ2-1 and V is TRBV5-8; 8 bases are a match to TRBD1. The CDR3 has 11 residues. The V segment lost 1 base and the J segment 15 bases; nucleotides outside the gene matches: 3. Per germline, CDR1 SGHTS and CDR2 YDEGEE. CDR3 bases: TGTGCCAGCAGCTTGAGGGGGACAGGGTTCTTC. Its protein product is CASSLRGTGFF.

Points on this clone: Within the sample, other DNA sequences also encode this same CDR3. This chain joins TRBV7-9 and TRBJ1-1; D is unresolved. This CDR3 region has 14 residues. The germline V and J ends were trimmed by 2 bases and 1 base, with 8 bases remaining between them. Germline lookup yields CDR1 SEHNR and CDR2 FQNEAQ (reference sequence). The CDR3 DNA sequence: TGTGCCAGCAGCTTATCGGGTCAGAACACTGAAGCTTTCTTT. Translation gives CASSLSGQNTEAFF. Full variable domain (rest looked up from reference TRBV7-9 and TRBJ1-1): DTGVSQNPRHKITKRGQNVTFRCDPISEHNRLYWYRQTLGQGPEFLTYFQNEAQLEKSRLLSDRFSAERPKGSFSTLEIQRTEQGDSAMYLCASSLSGQNTEAFFGQGTRLTVV.

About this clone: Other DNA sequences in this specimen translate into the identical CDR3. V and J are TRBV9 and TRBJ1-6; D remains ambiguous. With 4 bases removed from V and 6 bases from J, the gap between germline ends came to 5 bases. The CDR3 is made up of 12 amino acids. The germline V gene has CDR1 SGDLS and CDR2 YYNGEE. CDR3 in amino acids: CASSPLNSPLHF. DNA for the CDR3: TGTGCCAGCAGCCCCCTTAATTCACCCCTCCACTTT.

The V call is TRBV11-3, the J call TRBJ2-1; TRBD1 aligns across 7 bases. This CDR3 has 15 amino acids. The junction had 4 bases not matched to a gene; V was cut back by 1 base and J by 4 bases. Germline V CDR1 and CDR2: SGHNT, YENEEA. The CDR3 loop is CASSLGTGTYNEQFF. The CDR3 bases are TGTGCCAGCAGCTTAGGGACAGGAACATACAATGAGCAGTTCTTC.

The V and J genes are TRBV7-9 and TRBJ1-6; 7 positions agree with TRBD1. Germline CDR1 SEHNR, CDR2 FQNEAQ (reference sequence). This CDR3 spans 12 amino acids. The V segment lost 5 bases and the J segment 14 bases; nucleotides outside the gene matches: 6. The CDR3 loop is CASSRYRGSLHF. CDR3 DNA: TGTGCCAGCAGCCGATACAGGGGTTCCCTCCACTTT.

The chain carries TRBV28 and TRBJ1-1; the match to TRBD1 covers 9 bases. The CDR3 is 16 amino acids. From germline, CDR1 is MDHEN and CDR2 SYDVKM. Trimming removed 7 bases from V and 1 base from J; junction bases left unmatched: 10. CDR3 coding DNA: TGTGCCAGCACCTCGGGCACAGGGGGCGGGAACACTGAAGCTTTCTTT. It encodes CASTSGTGGGNTEAFF.

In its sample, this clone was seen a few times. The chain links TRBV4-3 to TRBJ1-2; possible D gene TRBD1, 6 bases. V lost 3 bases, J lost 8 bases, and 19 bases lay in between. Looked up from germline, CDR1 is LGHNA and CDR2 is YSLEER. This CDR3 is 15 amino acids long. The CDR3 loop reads CASSQETGSISGYTF. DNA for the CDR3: TGCGCCAGCAGCCAGGAGACAGGATCAATCAGCGGCTACACCTTC.

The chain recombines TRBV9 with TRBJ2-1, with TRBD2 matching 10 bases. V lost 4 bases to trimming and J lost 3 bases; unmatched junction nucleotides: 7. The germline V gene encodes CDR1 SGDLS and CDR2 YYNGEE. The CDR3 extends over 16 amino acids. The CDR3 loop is CASSPRVAGGYNEQFF. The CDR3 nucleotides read TGTGCCAGCAGCCCCCGGGTAGCGGGGGGCTACAATGAGCAGTTCTTC.

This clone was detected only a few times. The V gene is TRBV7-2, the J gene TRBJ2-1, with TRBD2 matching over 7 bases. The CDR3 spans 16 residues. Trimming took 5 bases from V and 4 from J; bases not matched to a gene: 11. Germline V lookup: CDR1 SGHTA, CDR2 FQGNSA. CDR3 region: CASSRIRASGYNEQFF. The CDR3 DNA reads TGTGCCAGCAGCCGTATCCGGGCTAGCGGATACAATGAGCAGTTCTTC.

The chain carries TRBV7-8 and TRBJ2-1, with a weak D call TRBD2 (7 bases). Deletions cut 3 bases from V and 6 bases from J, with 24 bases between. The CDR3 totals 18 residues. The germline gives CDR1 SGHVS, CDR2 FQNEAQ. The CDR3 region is CASSFGHGSGGRANEQFF. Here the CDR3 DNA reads TGTGCCAGCAGCTTTGGTCATGGGTCGGGGGGCCGGGCCAATGAGCAGTTCTTC.

CDR3 in amino acids: CASSSRVGGEETQYF. The CDR3 bases are TGTGCCAGCAGCTCCCGCGTAGGGGGGGAAGAGACCCAGTACTTC. The chain is built from TRBV11-3 and TRBJ2-5, with D perhaps TRBD2 (7 bases). Trimming pared 4 bases from V and 3 bases from J, leaving 15 bases between. The length of the CDR3 is 15 residues. Germline V gene lookup returns CDR1 SGHNT and CDR2 YENEEA.

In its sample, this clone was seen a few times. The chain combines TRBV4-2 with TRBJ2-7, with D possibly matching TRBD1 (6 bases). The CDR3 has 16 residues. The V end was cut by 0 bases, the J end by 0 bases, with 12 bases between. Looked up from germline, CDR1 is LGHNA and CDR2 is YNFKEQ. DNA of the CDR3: TGTGCCAGCAGCCAAGACAACAGGGTACACTCCTACGAGCAGTACTTC. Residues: CASSQDNRVHSYEQYF.